A single sample is the source of the 28 T cell receptor beta chains below, sequenced in a study of blood T cell repertoires in COVID-19. TCRdb's table, derived via immunoSEQ multiplex PCR, lists solely in-frame clones and lacks some. The sample carries 210,000 or so clones, 70% to 90% recorded once. The specimen sequenced was peripheral blood. The source is a man aged 50-59 years with acute or convalescent COVID-19.

This clone was detected ten times or more. The chain has TRBV19 and TRBJ1-2; the match to TRBD1 covers 7 bases. Germline-derived CDR1 and CDR2 are LNHDA and SQIVND (reference sequence). CDR3 length: 16 amino acids. J was trimmed by 6 bases and V by 5 bases; bases with no gene match: 15. CDR3 amino acids: CASSVQIRDRKHGYTF. In nucleotides, the CDR3 is TGTGCCAGTAGTGTACAGATCCGGGACAGAAAACATGGCTACACCTTC. Filled out from reference TRBV19 and TRBJ1-2, the complete variable domain reads DGGITQSPKYLFRKEGQNVTLSCEQNLNHDAMYWYRQDPGQGLRLIYYSQIVNDFQKGDIAEGYSVSREKKESFPLTVTSAQKNPTAFYLCASSVQIRDRKHGYTFGSGTRLTVV.

The J gene is TRBJ1-1, the V gene TRBV2; 7 nucleotides match TRBD1. Germline V lookup: CDR1 SNHLY, CDR2 FYNNEI. The CDR3 has 15 residues. V lost 6 bases and J lost 7; bases outside the gene matches: 14. This CDR3 reads CASSRDLAQGLEAFF. DNA of the CDR3: TGTGCCAGCAGCCGGGACCTCGCACAGGGGCTTGAAGCTTTCTTT.

The rearrangement joins TRBV11-2 to TRBJ1-6; 10 nucleotides line up with TRBD1. Per germline, CDR1 SGHAT and CDR2 FQNNGV. CDR3 length: 15 amino acids. Losses at the gene ends were 2 bases for V and 7 bases for J; bases not matched to a gene: 2. The CDR3 reads CASSLQGQGNSPLHF. CDR3 DNA: TGTGCCAGCAGCTTACAGGGACAGGGGAATTCACCCCTCCACTTT. Together with reference TRBV11-2 and TRBJ1-6, the CDR3 gives the full variable domain: EAGVAQSPRYKIIEKRQSVAFWCNPISGHATLYWYQQILGQGPKLLIQFQNNGVVDDSQLPKDRFSAERLKGVDSTLKIQPAKLEDSAVYLCASSLQGQGNSPLHFGNGTRLTVT.

Worth noting for this clone: A read error may account for a junction end that differs from germline. The V and J genes are TRBV6-5 and TRBJ1-2, with 10 bases matching TRBD1. Germline assignment: CDR1 MNHEY and CDR2 SVGAGI. The CDR3 consists of 14 residues. Written as DNA, the CDR3 is TGTGCCAGCGGTTACGACAGGGGGCAACTTGGCTACACCTTC. This translates into CASGYDRGQLGYTF.

V and J are TRBV16 and TRBJ1-5, with TRBD1 matching over 8 bases. The trim removed 3 bases at V and 6 bases at J, leaving 7 bases unmatched. Germline V gene data show CDR1 as KGHSY and CDR2 as FQNENV. CDR3 size: 15 residues. The CDR3 is CASSQNDRGSQPQHF. CDR3 nucleotides: TGTGCCAGCAGCCAGAACGACAGGGGAAGTCAGCCCCAGCATTTT.

Only a few counts were recorded for this clone. This chain connects TRBV9 to TRBJ1-1; no reliable D call. The CDR3 has 14 amino acids. V was clipped by 2 bases and J by 0 bases, with 8 bases between them. Germline values: CDR1 SGDLS, CDR2 YYNGEE. The CDR3 reads CASSVQVMNTEAFF. Here the CDR3 DNA reads TGTGCCAGCAGCGTGCAGGTAATGAACACTGAAGCTTTCTTT.

This clone was recorded a few times. The chain is built from TRBV7-2 and TRBJ2-3; the D gene is possibly TRBD2 (7 bases). Germline V CDR1 and CDR2: SGHTA, FQGNSA. CDR3 length equals 17 residues. Trimming took 6 bases from V and 2 from J, leaving 21 bases between them. The CDR3 region has the DNA TGTGCCAGCAGTTATTCCCGCGGGGGCCCCTCCACAGATACGCAGTATTTT. Amino acid sequence: CASSYSRGGPSTDTQYF.

The chain couples TRBV18 to TRBJ1-1, with D perhaps TRBD1 (5 bases). V lost 1 base, J lost 0 bases, and 18 bases lay in between. Germline V CDR1 and CDR2: KGHSH, LQKENI. This CDR3 spans 18 amino acids. The CDR3 coding sequence is TGTGCCAGCTCACCACGTGCCTCGGGGGAGGACATGAACACTGAAGCTTTCTTT. This gives the protein CASSPRASGEDMNTEAFF. Variable domain in full (rest from reference TRBV18 and TRBJ1-1): NAGVMQNPRHLVRRRGQEARLRCSPMKGHSHVYWYRQLPEEGLKFMVYLQKENIIDESGMPKERFSAEFPKEGPSILRIQQVVRGDSAAYFCASSPRASGEDMNTEAFFGQGTRLTVV.

The chain joins TRBV30 to TRBJ1-1; D gene ambiguous. Germline-derived CDR1 and CDR2 are GTSNPN and SVGIG (reference sequence). V lost 0 bases to trimming and J lost 2 bases, with 4 bases between them. The CDR3 totals 12 residues. CDR3 DNA sequence: TGTGCCTGGAGTGTACTTAACACTGAAGCTTTCTTT. As protein: CAWSVLNTEAFF.

Written as DNA, the CDR3 is TGTGCCAGCAGTGAAGGGACACAAGCTAACTATGGCTACACCTTC. Translated: CASSEGTQANYGYTF. The chain joins TRBV6-1 to TRBJ1-2; tentatively, D is TRBD1 (5 bases). Germline V gene sequence: CDR1 MNHNS, CDR2 SASEGT. Trimming stripped 1 base from V and 0 bases from J, with 9 bases between. The CDR3 totals 15 residues.

The chain is built from TRBV6-5 and TRBJ1-5; tentative D call: TRBD1 (5 bases). This CDR3 has 16 residues. V was cut by 2 bases and J by 0 bases, with 11 bases left in between. Germline CDR1 reads MNHEY; CDR2 reads SVGAGI. CDR3 protein: CASSYAGPASNQPQHF. CDR3 coding DNA: TGTGCCAGCAGTTACGCAGGGCCTGCTAGCAATCAGCCCCAGCATTTT.

Points on this clone: Other DNA sequences within the sample encode an identical CDR3. The CDR3 nucleotides read TGCGCCAGCAGCTTGGGGCAGTCCCACAATGAGCAGTTCTTC. Protein sequence: CASSLGQSHNEQFF. V usage is TRBV5-1 and J usage is TRBJ2-1; D gene ambiguous. Trimming took 0 bases from V and 5 from J, leaving 9 bases between them. The CDR3 consists of 14 residues. CDR1 and CDR2 (germline): SGHRS, YFSETQ.

The chain employs TRBV6-2 or TRBV6-3 and TRBJ2-7, with TRBD2 identical over 13 bases. CDR1 MNHEY and CDR2 SVGEGT come from the germline V gene. J was trimmed by 5 bases and V by 0 bases; bases with no gene match: 13. The CDR3 consists of 19 residues. The DNA for the CDR3 is TGTGCCAGCAGTTACTCGTACCCGGGACTAGCGGGGCCAAGGAACGAGCAGTACTTC. Its protein is CASSYSYPGLAGPRNEQYF.

The CDR3 nucleotides read TGTGCCAGCACCCTCGACGTTAGCGCCTACAATGAGCAGTTCTTC. Protein: CASTLDVSAYNEQFF. The rearrangement joins TRBV4-2 to TRBJ2-1, with D possibly TRBD2 on 5 matching bases. This CDR3 has 15 amino acids. CDR1 and CDR2 (germline): LGHNA, YNFKEQ. Trimming left V 7 bases short and J 2 bases short, with 15 bases between.

The gene calls are TRBV10-2 and TRBJ1-1; 8 bases map to TRBD1. Trimming removed 4 bases from V and 7 bases from J; junction bases left unmatched: 8. Germline CDR1 WSHSY, CDR2 SAAADI. This CDR3 is 14 amino acids long. In DNA, the CDR3 is TGCGCCAGCAGTGCGGCACAGGGGGGAGTTGAAGCTTTCTTT. It yields the protein CASSAAQGGVEAFF.

This chain uses TRBV11-2 with TRBJ1-6; D is ambiguous. V was clipped by 2 bases and J by 0 bases, with 11 bases between them. This CDR3 has 17 residues. Germline values: CDR1 SGHAT, CDR2 FQNNGV. CDR3 bases: TGTGCCAGCAGCTTAACTCCTTTGAACTCCTATAATTCACCCCTCCACTTT. Protein sequence: CASSLTPLNSYNSPLHF.

The chain combines TRBV7-2 with TRBJ2-7, with TRBD2 identical over 10 bases. The CDR3 is 15 residues long. With 3 bases clipped from V and 2 bases from J, the junction kept 4 bases outside the gene matches. The germline CDR1 and CDR2 sequences are SGHTA and FQGNSA. Here the CDR3 reads CASSFSSGGTYEQYF. CDR3 in DNA: TGTGCCAGCAGCTTTTCTAGCGGGGGTACCTACGAGCAGTACTTC.

The chain is built from TRBV5-5 and TRBJ2-6; no clear D gene. Germline CDR1 is SGHKS and CDR2 is YYEKEE (reference sequence). V was cut by 1 base and J by 2 bases, with 4 bases left in between. The CDR3 loop spans 14 amino acids. The CDR3 DNA reads as TGTGCCAGCAGCTTGACTGCTGGGGCCAACGTCCTGACTTTC. It yields the protein CASSLTAGANVLTF. The whole variable domain, filled in from reference TRBV5-5 and TRBJ2-6, reads DAGVTQSPTHLIKTRGQQVTLRCSPISGHKSVSWYQQVLGQGPQFIFQYYEKEERGRGNFPDRFSARQFPNYSSELNVNALLLGDSALYLCASSLTAGANVLTFGAGSRLTVL.

The chain is built from TRBV6-1 and TRBJ1-6; 7 bases are shared with TRBD1. From germline, CDR1 is MNHNS and CDR2 SASEGT. Germline trimming cut 4 bases from V and 6 bases from J; bases unmatched to any gene: 9. This CDR3 has 16 residues. The CDR3 nucleotides read TGTGCCAGCAGTGTCCAGGGGGAAGGTAGTAATTCACCCCTCCACTTT. Its translation is CASSVQGEGSNSPLHF.

This sequence joins TRBV2 and TRBJ1-1, with TRBD1 as a possible D gene (6 bases). The germline V gene has CDR1 SNHLY and CDR2 FYNNEI. The germline V and J ends were trimmed by 5 bases and 1 base, with 11 bases remaining between them. The CDR3 runs 14 residues. CDR3 sequence (DNA): TGTGCCAGCAGTCCGCGGACAGCGAACACTGAAGCTTTCTTT. The encoded protein is CASSPRTANTEAFF.

This clone was seen once. This chain joins TRBV6-2 or TRBV6-3 and TRBJ1-5; 9 nucleotides agree with TRBD1. Trimming removed 0 bases from V and 8 bases from J; junction bases left unmatched: 8. Germline CDR1 MNHEY, CDR2 SVGEGT. The CDR3 spans 16 residues. In DNA, the CDR3 is TGTGCCAGCAGTTACTCCTTCGGGACAGGGTGGAAGCCCCAGCATTTT. Translated, it gives CASSYSFGTGWKPQHF.

The chain carries TRBV6-5 and TRBJ2-5; a possible D gene is TRBD2 (5 bases). CDR1 is MNHEY, CDR2 SVGAGI, per germline. The CDR3 loop spans 14 amino acids. V dropped 6 bases and J dropped 2 bases, with 13 bases sitting between them. Here the CDR3 reads CASSRKLGQETQYF. The CDR3 DNA follows: TGTGCCAGCAGCCGCAAACTAGGACAAGAGACCCAGTACTTC.

The chain links TRBV9 to TRBJ1-4; 7 nucleotides align to TRBD1. CDR1 is SGDLS and CDR2 is YYNGEE in the germline V gene. The CDR3 spans 17 residues. The V gene end was trimmed by 0 bases and the J gene end by 4 bases; junction bases not matched to a gene: 9. The CDR3 is CASSVGQGSMLNEKLFF. CDR3 sequence (DNA): TGTGCCAGCAGCGTAGGACAGGGCAGCATGCTTAATGAAAAACTGTTTTTT.

The chain combines TRBV6-4 with TRBJ1-1; D perhaps matches TRBD1 (5 bases). Between the trimmed V and J ends, which lost 3 bases and 1 base, there was a span of 12 bases. The CDR3 contains 15 residues. Germline V gives CDR1 MRHNA, CDR2 SNTAGT. CDR3 sequence: CASSDISRENTEAFF. CDR3 in DNA: TGTGCCAGCAGTGATATATCCAGGGAGAACACTGAAGCTTTCTTT.

The chain couples TRBV6-6 to TRBJ1-3, with 8 bases aligning to TRBD1. This CDR3 has 13 residues. After removal of 6 bases from V and 8 bases from J, the junction contained 6 bases not matched to a gene. Germline lookup yields CDR1 MNHNY and CDR2 SVGAGI (reference sequence). The CDR3 spells CASRVQGAHTIYF. CDR3 sequence (DNA): TGTGCCAGCAGGGTTCAGGGGGCGCACACCATATATTTT.

The chain couples TRBV5-1 to TRBJ2-3, with D possibly being TRBD1 (6 bases). Trimming stripped 2 bases from V and 4 bases from J, with 11 bases between. CDR3 length equals 14 residues. From germline, CDR1 is SGHRS and CDR2 YFSETQ. CDR3 sequence (DNA): TGCGCCAGCAGCTTCCTAGGACAGCCAGATACGCAGTATTTT. Translation gives CASSFLGQPDTQYF.

This sequence joins TRBV18 and TRBJ1-5; 9 bases fit TRBD1. Looked up from germline, CDR1 is KGHSH and CDR2 is LQKENI. This CDR3 comprises 19 residues. Trimming took 2 bases from V and 3 from J; bases not matched to a gene: 14. The CDR3 DNA sequence: TGTGCCAGCTCACCAGTTTCCGGGACAGGGATTGAGTACAATCAGCCCCAGCATTTT. Translated: CASSPVSGTGIEYNQPQHF.

V usage is TRBV30 and J usage is TRBJ1-1; unclear D gene. The CDR3 contains 14 residues. Germline V gives CDR1 GTSNPN, CDR2 SVGIG (reference sequence). V gave up 4 bases and J gave up 4 bases, with 16 bases separating them. The CDR3 DNA sequence: TGTGCCTGGATCCCGGGATCCGAGGCCACTGAAGCTTTCTTT. As protein: CAWIPGSEATEAFF.